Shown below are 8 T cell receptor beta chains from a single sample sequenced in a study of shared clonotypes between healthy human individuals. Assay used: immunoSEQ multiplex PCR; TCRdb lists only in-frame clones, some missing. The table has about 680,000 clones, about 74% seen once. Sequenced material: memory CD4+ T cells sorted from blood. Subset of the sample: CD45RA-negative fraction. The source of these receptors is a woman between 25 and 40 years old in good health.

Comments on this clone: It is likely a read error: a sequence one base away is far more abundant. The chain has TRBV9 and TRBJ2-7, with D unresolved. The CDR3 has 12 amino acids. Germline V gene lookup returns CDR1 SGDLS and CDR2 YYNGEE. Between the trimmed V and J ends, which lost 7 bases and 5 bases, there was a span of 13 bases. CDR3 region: CASLRLWDEQYF. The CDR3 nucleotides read TGTGCCAGCTTGCGTCTCTGGGACGAGCAGTACTTC.

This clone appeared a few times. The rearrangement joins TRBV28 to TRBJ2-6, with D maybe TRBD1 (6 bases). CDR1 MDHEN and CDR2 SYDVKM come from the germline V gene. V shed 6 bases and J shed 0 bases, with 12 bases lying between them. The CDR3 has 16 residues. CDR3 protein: CASRSQQGSGANVLTF. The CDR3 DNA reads TGTGCCAGCAGGTCACAACAGGGCTCTGGGGCCAACGTCCTGACTTTC. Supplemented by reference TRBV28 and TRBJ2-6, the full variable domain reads DVKVTQSSRYLVKRTGEKVFLECVQDMDHENMFWYRQDPGLGLRLIYFSYDVKMKEKGDIPEGYSVSREKKERFSLILESASTNQTSMYLCASRSQQGSGANVLTFGAGSRLTVL.

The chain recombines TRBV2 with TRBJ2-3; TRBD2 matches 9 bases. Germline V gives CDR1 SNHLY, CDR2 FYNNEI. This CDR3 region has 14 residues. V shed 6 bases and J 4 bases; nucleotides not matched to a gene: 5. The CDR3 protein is CASSVGLAADTQYF. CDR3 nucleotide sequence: TGTGCCAGCAGCGTGGGACTAGCCGCAGATACGCAGTATTTT.

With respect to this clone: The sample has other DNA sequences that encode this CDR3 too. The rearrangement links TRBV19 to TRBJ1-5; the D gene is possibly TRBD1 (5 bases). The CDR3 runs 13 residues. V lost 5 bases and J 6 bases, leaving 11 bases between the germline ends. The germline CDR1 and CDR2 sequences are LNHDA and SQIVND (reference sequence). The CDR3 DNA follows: TGTGCCAGTAGTCAGGGTCGTGGTCAGCCCCAGCATTTT. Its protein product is CASSQGRGQPQHF.

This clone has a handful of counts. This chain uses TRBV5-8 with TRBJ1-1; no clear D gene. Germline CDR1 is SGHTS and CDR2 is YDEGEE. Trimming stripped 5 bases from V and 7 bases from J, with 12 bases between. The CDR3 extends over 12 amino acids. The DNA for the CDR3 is TGTGCCAGCAGTTTAAGGGCAGATGAAGCTTTCTTT. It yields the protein CASSLRADEAFF.

The CDR3 region has the DNA TGTGCCAGCAGTGAAGAGGGCGGGAGTAGGGGTGAGCAGTTCTTC. It codes for CASSEEGGSRGEQFF. The chain joins TRBV2 to TRBJ2-1, with 7 bases lining up with TRBD2. There are 15 residues in the CDR3. From germline, CDR1 is SNHLY and CDR2 FYNNEI. V shed 1 base, J shed 9 bases, and the junction held 9 bases outside the gene matches.

CDR3 bases: TGCAGTGCTCCCCGGGGAGATACGCAGTATTTT. Its translation is CSAPRGDTQYF. V and J are TRBV20-1 and TRBJ2-3, with a weak D call TRBD2 (5 bases). The CDR3 consists of 11 residues. Germline V lookup: CDR1 DFQATT, CDR2 SNEGSKA (reference sequence). Trimming pared 5 bases from V and 5 bases from J, leaving 8 bases between.

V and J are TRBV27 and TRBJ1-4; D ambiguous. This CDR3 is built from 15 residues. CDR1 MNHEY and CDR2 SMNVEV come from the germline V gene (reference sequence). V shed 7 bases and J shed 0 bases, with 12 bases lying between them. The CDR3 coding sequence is TGTGCCAGCAAGAGGTTAGATACAACTAATGAAAAACTGTTTTTT. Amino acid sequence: CASKRLDTTNEKLFF.